This TCR beta chain derives from a study of CD8 T cells in Susac syndrome. Random hexamers were used to reverse transcribe the RNA input (0.5 to 1 ug). A single record per CDR3 protein comes from TCRdb applying MiXCR to the immunoSEQ multiplex PCR reads. This table holds roughly 200,000 distinct CDR3 sequences, 90% to 95% found once. The controls were healthy donors who were matched for age and sex. Germline lookup yields CDR1 MDHEN and CDR2 SYDVKM. This CDR3 contains 12 residues. The ends were cut back, 7 bases at V and 4 bases at J, with 10 bases in the middle. This clonotype was detected only once. The source of this sequence is a human donor in good health. The chain uses TRBV28 and TRBJ2-5; D may correspond to TRBD1 or TRBD2 (5 bases each). The sample was CD4+ T cells from PBMCs. As DNA, the CDR3 is TGTGCCAGCAACGGGGACGGAGAGACCCAGTACTTC. This encodes CASNGDGETQYF.